The entry below gives a single T cell receptor beta chain sequence along with its context. The data were obtained in a study of response to subunit inactivated influenza vaccine. Using its own MiXCR run on the RT-PCR reads, TCRdb lists one record per CDR3 protein. The table has a few hundred thousand distinct CDR3 sequences, 14% seen once. The source material was PBMCs from blood, sampled 11 to 12 days after vaccination. This receptor was taken from a man aged 50-59 years who received an inactivated influenza vaccine.

The CDR3 DNA reads TGTGCCAGCAGCCGGGACGGCCTCTACGAGCAGTACTTC. Encoded protein: CASSRDGLYEQYF. The gene calls are TRBV12-3 or TRBV12-4 and TRBJ2-7, with D perhaps TRBD1 or TRBD2 (5 bases each). The CDR3 is 13 amino acids. The V end was cut by 6 bases, the J end by 3 bases, with 12 bases between.